The sequence of this T cell receptor (beta chain) was determined in a study of graft-versus-host responses after intestinal transplantation. Turning to the study itself: Transplants given to recipients were multivisceral, liver-intestinal, or isolated intestinal. Anti-thymocyte globulin induction preceded about 3 years of tacrolimus and steroid maintenance in all recipients. Study-level results: GvH clones were identified in recipient marrow, with some first appearing in ileum or blood.

The CDR3 consists of 15 residues. With V trimmed by 5 bases and J by 5 bases, 10 bases remained unmatched. CDR1 and CDR2 from the germline V gene are SGDLS and YYNGEE. This clone came up a few times. Its antigen is unidentified. Method: immunoSEQ multiplex PCR; TCRdb's copy keeps in-frame clones and lacks some. The sample includes roughly 40,000 clones, around nine tenths seen only once; the top ten take around 6.9%. The rearrangement links TRBV9 to TRBJ2-1; 7 nucleotides agree with TRBD2. This TCR was sampled from a human patient who received an intestinal transplant, so some T cells may come from the graft donor. Material: PBMCs, obtained around 270 days after transplant. Written as DNA, the CDR3 is TGTGCCAGCAGTCCCGGGGGGACTACTGACAATGAGCAGTTCTTC. Translation gives CASSPGGTTDNEQFF.